This TCR beta chain was recorded in a study of T cells in Graves' hyperthyroidism and ophthalmopathy. RNA transcripts yielded amplified TCR beta CDR3 regions. A set of HTBI primers served as the primers for a first-round RT-PCR of the TCR CDR3. MiXCR, run by TCRdb on the multiplex PCR reads, gives a single entry per CDR3 protein. This repertoire shows hundreds of thousands of distinct CDR3 sequences, around 20% found once; its top ten account for roughly 60%. The table lists this clonotype with a count of one. Trimming left V 0 bases short and J 9 bases short, with 6 bases between. Germline assignment: CDR1 LNHNV and CDR2 YYDKDF (reference sequence). This CDR3 is 12 amino acids long.

V gene TRBV15 combines with J gene TRBJ2-1; D call uncertain. The source of this sequence is a young man with Graves' ophthalmopathy. The sequenced sample consisted of blood. CDR3 protein: CATSRELGEQFF. The CDR3 bases are TGTGCCACCAGCAGAGAGTTGGGTGAGCAGTTCTTC.